This T cell receptor beta chain was sequenced for a study of cytomegalovirus exposure and HLA in healthy donors. Findings and caveats of the study: Common viral pathogens (according to a later analysis) appeared linked to several of the most significant clusters. Later work associated roughly 15,000 TCR beta sequences with HLA alleles at 0.05 false discovery rate.

This clone was found a few times. Its antigen is undetermined. 60 Vbeta and 13 Jbeta primers were used in PCR. The protocol was immunoSEQ multiplex PCR, while the TCRdb copy is restricted to in-frame clones and leaves out a portion. The sample lists about 130,000 clones, around three quarters occurring once. CDR1 and CDR2 from the germline V gene are MNHEY and SVGAGI. Losses at the gene ends were 6 bases for V and 8 bases for J; bases not matched to a gene: 9. The CDR3 extends over 13 amino acids. The clonotype comes from a woman in her forties or fifties in good health and CMV-seronegative. The sequencing sample was made of PBMCs. The rearrangement links TRBV6-5 to TRBJ1-1; TRBD1 aligns across 7 bases. CDR3 loop: CASRLGQPTEAFF. CDR3 bases: TGTGCCAGCAGGCTGGGACAGCCAACAGAAGCTTTCTTT.